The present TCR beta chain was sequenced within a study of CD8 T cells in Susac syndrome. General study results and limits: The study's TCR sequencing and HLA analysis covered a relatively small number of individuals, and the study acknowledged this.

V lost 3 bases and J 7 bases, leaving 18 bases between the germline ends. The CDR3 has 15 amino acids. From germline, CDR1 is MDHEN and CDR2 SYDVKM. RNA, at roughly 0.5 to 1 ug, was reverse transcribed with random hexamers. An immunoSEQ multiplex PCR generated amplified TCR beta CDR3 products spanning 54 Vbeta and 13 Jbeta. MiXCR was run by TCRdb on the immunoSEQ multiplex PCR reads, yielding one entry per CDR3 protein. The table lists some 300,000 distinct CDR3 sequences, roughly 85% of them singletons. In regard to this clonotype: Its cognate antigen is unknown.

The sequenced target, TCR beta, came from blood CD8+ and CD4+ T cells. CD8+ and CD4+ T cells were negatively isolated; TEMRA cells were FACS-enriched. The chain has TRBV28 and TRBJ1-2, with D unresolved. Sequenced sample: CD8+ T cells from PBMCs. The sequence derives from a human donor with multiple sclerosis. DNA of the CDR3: TGTGCCAGCAGTTTTGATCCCCGGGCAGCCAGTGGCTACACCTTC. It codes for CASSFDPRAASGYTF.